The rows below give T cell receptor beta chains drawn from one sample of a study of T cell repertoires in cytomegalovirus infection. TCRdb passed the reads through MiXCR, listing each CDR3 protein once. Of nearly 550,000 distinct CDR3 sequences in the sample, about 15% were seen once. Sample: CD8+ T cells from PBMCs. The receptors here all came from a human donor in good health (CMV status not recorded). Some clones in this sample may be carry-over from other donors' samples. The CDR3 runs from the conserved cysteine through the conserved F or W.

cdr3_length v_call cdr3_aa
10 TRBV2 CASPKGGYTF
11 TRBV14 CASWTGGTQYF
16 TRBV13 CASSLGDSGRTYEQYF
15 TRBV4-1 CASSQRQGDSYEQYF
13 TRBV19 CASSIRGDTEAFF
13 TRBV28 CASSSIPGGGYTF
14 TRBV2 CASSEATPQNIQYF
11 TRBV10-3 CAIMWGNEQFF
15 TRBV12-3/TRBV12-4 CASSLSEGAGETQYF
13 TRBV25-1 CASSDRAGGEQYF
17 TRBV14 CASSHPIGLAGVNEQFF
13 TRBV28 CASSSWTSYEQYF
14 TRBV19 CASSIGLLNYGYTF
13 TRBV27 CASSLGQGRGAFF
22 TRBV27 CASRPFPRDRGTSGSGYNEQFF
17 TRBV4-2 CASSQPTGLDDTGELFF
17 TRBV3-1 CASSPIPLAGGYNEQFF
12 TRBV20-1 CSARGQKETQYF
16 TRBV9 CASSVSGRARTDTQYF
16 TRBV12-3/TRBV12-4 CASSLWTSGSWDEQFF
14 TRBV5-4 CASSRLAGEETQYF
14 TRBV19 CASSADWAGVEQYF
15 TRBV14 CASSHGGGLGREQYF
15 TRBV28 CASSLGLAGVFEQFF
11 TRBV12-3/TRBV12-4 CASLPEGELFF
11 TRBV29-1 CSGLQNTEAFF
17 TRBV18 CASSPPTSPARGNEQFF
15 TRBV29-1 CSVDPGQVAYNEQFF
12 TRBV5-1 CASSLGGTLLIF
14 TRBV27 CASSTRQGNTEAFF
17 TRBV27 CASSLSGTGMGNTEAFF
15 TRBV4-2 CASSQAGRGQDEQYF
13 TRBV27 CASSTGPDTEAFF
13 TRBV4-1 CASSQTLGGEQFF
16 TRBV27 CASSLGTSGRSDEQFF
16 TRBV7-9 CASSLVTWDRGLEQYF
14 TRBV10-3 CATHSGSSTDTQYF
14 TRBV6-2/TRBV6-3 CAGRGAGSIYEQYF
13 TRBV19 CASSIGTVNEQFF
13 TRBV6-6 CASSYSRADTQYF
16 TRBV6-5 CASSYSSGEDLYEQYF
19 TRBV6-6 CASSYSAGTSGVSTDTQYF
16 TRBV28 CASSLFETSGTYEQYF
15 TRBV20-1 CSARDPGTTGNEQFF
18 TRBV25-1 CAPNSIGLAGGGTDTQYF
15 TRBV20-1 CSARAGVSSYNEQFF
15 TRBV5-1 CASSLDGGRYNEQFF
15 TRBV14 CASSQAAGGWNEQFF
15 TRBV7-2 CASSPHRDRGYEQYF
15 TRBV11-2 CASSHGTLNWETQYF
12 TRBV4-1 CASSQRTSEAFF
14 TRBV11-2 CASSLPPGSNEQFF
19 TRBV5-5 CASSFTGFGFPGSTDTQYF
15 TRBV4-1 CASSQGGYSGYEQYF
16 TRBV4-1 CASSQGEWEMNTEAFF
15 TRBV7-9 CASSFGTTPTDTQYF
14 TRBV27 CASSFGLAPDTQYF
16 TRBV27 CASSLKGGGHQETQYF